The rows below give T cell receptor beta chains drawn from one sample of a study of blood T cell repertoires in COVID-19. Here immunoSEQ multiplex PCR was the method, and the copy in TCRdb shows in-frame clones only, minus some. The table shows some 300,000 clones, with approximately 89% occurring only once. Sequencing was carried out using PBMCs or T cells enriched from blood (not recorded which). These receptors all stem from a woman in her thirties who had recovered from COVID-19. Both conserved end residues are part of each CDR3. Fields, in order: D gene, clone size, J gene, V gene, CDR3 DNA, CDR3 protein. The D gene is left open where the match is weak. Part of the rows lack a size; the others show once, few, many or a class for expanded clones.

TRBD2 - TRBJ2-7 TRBV7-9 TGTGCCAGCAGCTTAGACCTAGCGGGATTGTCCTACGAGCAGTACTTC CASSLDLAGLSYEQYF
- - TRBJ1-4 TRBV27 TGTGCCAGCAGTGAAACAGGGATAGAGGGAAAACTGTTTTTT CASSETGIEGKLFF
TRBD1 - TRBJ1-3 TRBV7-6 TGTGCCAGCAGCATGGGGTACCGGACAGGATCCTCTGGAAACACCATATATTTT CASSMGYRTGSSGNTIYF
- - TRBJ1-1 TRBV18 TGTGCCAGCTCATTCGGACAGCTTAACACTGAAGCTTTCTTT CASSFGQLNTEAFF
TRBD2 - TRBJ2-1 TRBV5-1 TGCGCCAGCAGCTTGCGGACTAGCGATGATGAGCAGTTCTTC CASSLRTSDDEQFF
- - TRBJ2-3 TRBV10-3 TGTGCCATCAGCCGGACTAGCACAGATACGCAGTATTTT CAISRTSTDTQYF
- - TRBJ1-2 TRBV5-1 TGCGCCAGCAGCTCCCCCCCGGGGGGTAACTATGGCTACACCTTC CASSSPPGGNYGYTF
TRBD2 - TRBJ2-2 TRBV4-1 TGCGCCAGCAGCCAAATGACTAGCGCCCGGAACACCGGGGAGCTGTTTTTT CASSQMTSARNTGELFF
TRBD1 - TRBJ2-5 TRBV4-1 TGCGCCAGCTCGCCAAGTTGGACAGGGAAAGAGACCCAGTACTTC CASSPSWTGKETQYF
TRBD2 - TRBJ2-1 TRBV3-1/TRBV3-2 TGTGCCAGCAGCCAAGACTTCGGTGGCGGGAGCTCCTACAATGAGCAGTTCTTC CASSQDFGGGSSYNEQFF
TRBD2 - TRBJ2-1 TRBV7-9 TGTGCCAGCAGCTTCCAAGGGACTAGCGGGAGCTCCTACAATGAGCAGTTCTTC CASSFQGTSGSSYNEQFF
- - TRBJ1-5 TRBV6-5 TGTGCCAGCAGTTACTCGAGTAACGGCAATCAGCCCCAGCATTTT CASSYSSNGNQPQHF
- - TRBJ2-7 TRBV28 TGTGCCAGCAAGGCCTCTCTAGCCGTCAGCTCCTACGAGCAGTACTTC CASKASLAVSSYEQYF
TRBD2 - TRBJ2-7 TRBV10-3 TGTGCCATCAGAGGGGCGGGGGGCGAGTACGAGCAGTACTTC CAIRGAGGEYEQYF
TRBD1 once TRBJ1-5 TRBV19 TGTGCCCGAGGAGGAAAGGGGGCTAATCAGCCCCAGCATTTT CARGGKGANQPQHF
TRBD1 - TRBJ1-4 TRBV5-6 TGTGCCAGCAGCCTGGTACAGGGGTCACGAGAAAAACTGTTTTTT CASSLVQGSREKLFF